Listed below are T cell receptor beta chains from one sample, sequenced in a study of cytomegalovirus exposure and HLA in healthy donors. Sequencing used immunoSEQ multiplex PCR; TCRdb keeps in-frame clones, though not all of them. Seen here are 120,000 to 150,000 clones, 87% observed once, and the top ten hold roughly 4.3%. Sample: PBMCs. These receptors came from a man between 18 and 29 years old in good health and CMV-seropositive. The CDR3 runs from the conserved cysteine through the conserved F or W. Fields, in order: clone size, V gene, D gene, J gene, CDR3 protein, CDR3 DNA. The D gene is left open where the match is weak. Not every row has a clone size; where given, it reads once, few, many or a size class.

abundance: once
v_gene: TRBV18
d_gene: TRBD1
j_gene: TRBJ1-1
CDR3aa: CASSPRQGKTEAFF
CDR3nt: TGTGCCAGCTCACCACGACAGGGGAAGACTGAAGCTTTCTTT

abundance: once
v_gene: TRBV7-9
d_gene: .
j_gene: TRBJ2-3
CDR3aa: CASSQLALLTDTQYF
CDR3nt: TGTGCCAGCAGCCAACTAGCTTTACTCACAGATACGCAGTATTTT

abundance: .
v_gene: TRBV6-1
d_gene: .
j_gene: TRBJ1-2
CDR3aa: CASSEHVIATYGYTF
CDR3nt: TGTGCCAGCAGTGAACACGTAATAGCAACCTATGGCTACACCTTC

abundance: .
v_gene: TRBV5-1
d_gene: TRBD1
j_gene: TRBJ1-3
CDR3aa: CASSYVGGTAGNTIYF
CDR3nt: TGCGCCAGCAGCTATGTAGGAGGGACAGCGGGAAACACCATATATTTT

abundance: .
v_gene: TRBV5-1
d_gene: .
j_gene: TRBJ2-7
CDR3aa: CASSLGKHYEQYF
CDR3nt: TGCGCCAGCAGCTTGGGCAAGCACTACGAGCAGTACTTC

abundance: .
v_gene: TRBV19
d_gene: TRBD1
j_gene: TRBJ1-2
CDR3aa: CASSPDRGRRNGYTF
CDR3nt: TGTGCCAGTAGTCCCGACAGGGGGCGTAGGAATGGCTACACCTTC

abundance: .
v_gene: TRBV25-1
d_gene: .
j_gene: TRBJ1-2
CDR3aa: CASSDRGSSPRGYTF
CDR3nt: TGTGCCAGCAGTGATCGCGGATCCTCCCCTCGGGGCTACACCTTC

abundance: .
v_gene: TRBV27
d_gene: TRBD1
j_gene: TRBJ2-7
CDR3aa: CASSLSPPGQEGYEQYF
CDR3nt: TGTGCCAGCAGTTTATCTCCTCCGGGACAGGAGGGCTACGAGCAGTACTTC

abundance: once
v_gene: TRBV18
d_gene: TRBD2
j_gene: TRBJ2-5
CDR3aa: CASSGTSTETQYF
CDR3nt: TGTGCCAGCTCAGGGACTAGCACTGAGACCCAGTACTTC

abundance: .
v_gene: TRBV5-6
d_gene: .
j_gene: TRBJ2-1
CDR3aa: CASSVDRRYNEQFF
CDR3nt: TGTGCCAGCAGCGTCGACAGGAGATACAATGAGCAGTTCTTC

abundance: .
v_gene: TRBV27
d_gene: .
j_gene: TRBJ1-1
CDR3aa: CASSPRGDDTEAFF
CDR3nt: TGTGCCAGCAGTCCCCGCGGGGATGACACTGAAGCTTTCTTT

abundance: .
v_gene: TRBV6-4
d_gene: TRBD1
j_gene: TRBJ2-3
CDR3aa: CASSSGTGEADTQYF
CDR3nt: TGTGCCAGCAGCTCCGGGACAGGGGAGGCAGATACGCAGTATTTT

abundance: .
v_gene: TRBV28
d_gene: .
j_gene: TRBJ2-7
CDR3aa: CASSLRESGDEQYF
CDR3nt: TGTGCCAGCAGTTTACGAGAATCCGGGGACGAGCAGTACTTC

abundance: .
v_gene: TRBV5-6
d_gene: .
j_gene: TRBJ2-7
CDR3aa: CASSMTRGYEQYF
CDR3nt: TGTGCCAGCAGCATGACTAGGGGCTACGAGCAGTACTTC

abundance: .
v_gene: TRBV25-1
d_gene: .
j_gene: TRBJ1-4
CDR3aa: CASSEYEGGKLFF
CDR3nt: TGTGCCAGCAGTGAATATGAGGGAGGAAAACTGTTTTTT

abundance: .
v_gene: TRBV19
d_gene: TRBD1
j_gene: TRBJ2-1
CDR3aa: CASNLKGQGFPFF
CDR3nt: TGTGCCAGTAACTTAAAGGGACAGGGGTTTCCGTTCTTC

abundance: .
v_gene: TRBV6-5
d_gene: TRBD1
j_gene: TRBJ2-1
CDR3aa: CASRMDRGIHNEQFF
CDR3nt: TGTGCCAGCAGAATGGACAGGGGGATCCACAATGAGCAGTTCTTC

abundance: .
v_gene: TRBV14
d_gene: TRBD2
j_gene: TRBJ2-1
CDR3aa: CASSGAGTKNNEQFF
CDR3nt: TGTGCCAGCAGCGGCGCCGGGACTAAAAACAATGAGCAGTTCTTC

abundance: .
v_gene: TRBV5-4
d_gene: TRBD2
j_gene: TRBJ2-5
CDR3aa: CASSLMTSGEETQYF
CDR3nt: TGTGCCAGCAGCTTGATGACTAGCGGAGAAGAGACCCAGTACTTC

abundance: .
v_gene: TRBV5-6
d_gene: .
j_gene: TRBJ2-7
CDR3aa: CASSVLVSYEQYF
CDR3nt: TGTGCCAGCAGCGTTCTAGTTTCCTACGAGCAGTACTTC

abundance: .
v_gene: TRBV19
d_gene: TRBD1
j_gene: TRBJ1-5
CDR3aa: CASSIVLGDRDNQPQHF
CDR3nt: TGTGCCAGTAGTATAGTTCTTGGGGACAGGGACAATCAGCCCCAGCATTTT

abundance: .
v_gene: TRBV9
d_gene: .
j_gene: TRBJ2-7
CDR3aa: CASSGETSRPVEQYF
CDR3nt: TGTGCCAGCAGCGGCGAGACTAGTCGACCCGTGGAGCAGTACTTC

abundance: .
v_gene: TRBV15
d_gene: .
j_gene: TRBJ1-5
CDR3aa: CATSREEPGRYQPQHF
CDR3nt: TGTGCCACCAGCAGAGAAGAGCCGGGGAGGTATCAGCCCCAGCATTTT

abundance: .
v_gene: TRBV27
d_gene: TRBD1
j_gene: TRBJ2-1
CDR3aa: CASSLGTGALYNEQFF
CDR3nt: TGTGCCAGCAGTTTAGGGACAGGAGCATTATACAATGAGCAGTTCTTC

abundance: .
v_gene: TRBV28
d_gene: .
j_gene: TRBJ2-7
CDR3aa: CASSTPLREPTYEQYF
CDR3nt: TGTGCCAGCAGTACCCCTCTTCGGGAGCCCACCTACGAGCAGTACTTC

abundance: .
v_gene: TRBV28
d_gene: .
j_gene: TRBJ2-2
CDR3aa: CASNLNTGELFF
CDR3nt: TGTGCCAGCAACTTGAACACCGGGGAGCTGTTTTTT

abundance: .
v_gene: TRBV4-1
d_gene: TRBD1
j_gene: TRBJ2-1
CDR3aa: CASSQIRQGNEQFF
CDR3nt: TGCGCCAGCAGCCAGATCAGACAGGGCAATGAGCAGTTCTTC

abundance: .
v_gene: TRBV6-5
d_gene: TRBD1
j_gene: TRBJ2-1
CDR3aa: CASSPGTGSYNEQFF
CDR3nt: TGTGCCAGCAGCCCCGGGACAGGCTCCTACAATGAGCAGTTCTTC

abundance: .
v_gene: TRBV6-1
d_gene: .
j_gene: TRBJ1-5
CDR3aa: CASRPGAGSNQPQHF
CDR3nt: TGTGCCAGCAGGCCAGGGGCTGGAAGCAATCAGCCCCAGCATTTT

abundance: .
v_gene: TRBV28
d_gene: .
j_gene: TRBJ2-2
CDR3aa: CASSFNRENTGELFF
CDR3nt: TGTGCCAGCAGTTTTAACAGGGAAAACACCGGGGAGCTGTTTTTT

abundance: .
v_gene: TRBV5-1
d_gene: .
j_gene: TRBJ2-7
CDR3aa: CASSLGPQGLGYEQYF
CDR3nt: TGCGCCAGCAGCTTGGGGCCACAGGGTTTGGGCTACGAGCAGTACTTC

abundance: .
v_gene: TRBV6-5
d_gene: .
j_gene: TRBJ1-1
CDR3aa: CASRGGGEVDEAFF
CDR3nt: TGTGCCAGCAGAGGTGGGGGGGAGGTGGATGAAGCTTTCTTT

abundance: .
v_gene: TRBV4-1
d_gene: TRBD1
j_gene: TRBJ2-3
CDR3aa: CASSQHGQGSDTQYF
CDR3nt: TGCGCCAGCAGCCAACATGGACAGGGCTCAGATACGCAGTATTTT

abundance: .
v_gene: TRBV19
d_gene: .
j_gene: TRBJ1-2
CDR3aa: CASSVGIIGYTF
CDR3nt: TGTGCCAGTAGTGTCGGGATCATCGGCTACACCTTC

abundance: once
v_gene: TRBV5-1
d_gene: .
j_gene: TRBJ2-3
CDR3aa: CASSLERTSSTDTQYF
CDR3nt: TGCGCCAGCAGCTTAGAGCGGACCTCTAGCACAGATACGCAGTATTTT

abundance: .
v_gene: TRBV6-1
d_gene: .
j_gene: TRBJ2-7
CDR3aa: CASSEAGFPYEQYF
CDR3nt: TGTGCCAGCAGTGAGGCGGGCTTCCCGTACGAGCAGTACTTC

abundance: .
v_gene: TRBV4-1
d_gene: TRBD2
j_gene: TRBJ2-2
CDR3aa: CASSPQASGGDTGELFF
CDR3nt: TGCGCCAGCAGCCCACAGGCTAGCGGGGGAGACACCGGGGAGCTGTTTTTT

abundance: .
v_gene: TRBV2
d_gene: TRBD2
j_gene: TRBJ2-1
CDR3aa: CASSLPKTSGTSSPYNEQFF
CDR3nt: TGTGCCAGCAGTCTACCAAAAACCTCCGGGACTAGCAGCCCCTACAATGAGCAGTTCTTC

abundance: .
v_gene: TRBV5-1
d_gene: .
j_gene: TRBJ1-4
CDR3aa: CASSLARTANEKLFF
CDR3nt: TGCGCCAGCAGCTTGGCCCGGACAGCTAATGAAAAACTGTTTTTT

abundance: .
v_gene: TRBV19
d_gene: TRBD1
j_gene: TRBJ1-2
CDR3aa: CATDQGDGYTF
CDR3nt: TGTGCCACAGACCAGGGGGATGGCTACACCTTC

abundance: .
v_gene: TRBV28
d_gene: .
j_gene: TRBJ1-2
CDR3aa: CAYGGTGIYGYTF
CDR3nt: TGTGCCTATGGAGGGACGGGAATCTATGGCTACACCTTC

abundance: .
v_gene: TRBV4-1
d_gene: TRBD1
j_gene: TRBJ2-1
CDR3aa: CASKFVTGDRGNEQFF
CDR3nt: TGCGCCAGCAAATTTGTTACAGGGGATCGCGGCAATGAGCAGTTCTTC

abundance: .
v_gene: TRBV5-4
d_gene: TRBD1
j_gene: TRBJ2-1
CDR3aa: CASSFSGQAWDEQFF
CDR3nt: TGTGCCAGCAGCTTCTCGGGACAGGCATGGGATGAGCAGTTCTTC

abundance: .
v_gene: TRBV5-6
d_gene: TRBD1
j_gene: TRBJ1-2
CDR3aa: CASSPGQGVISGYTF
CDR3nt: TGTGCCAGCAGCCCAGGACAGGGAGTAATTAGTGGCTACACCTTC

abundance: .
v_gene: TRBV7-9
d_gene: TRBD2
j_gene: TRBJ2-1
CDR3aa: CASSQTSGGANEQFF
CDR3nt: TGTGCCAGCAGCCAGACTAGCGGGGGGGCCAATGAGCAGTTCTTC

abundance: .
v_gene: TRBV4-1
d_gene: .
j_gene: TRBJ2-3
CDR3aa: CASSLKSGITDTQYF
CDR3nt: TGCGCCAGCAGCCTCAAGAGTGGTATCACAGATACGCAGTATTTT

abundance: .
v_gene: TRBV4-1
d_gene: TRBD2
j_gene: TRBJ2-7
CDR3aa: CASSQAGTTAYEQYF
CDR3nt: TGCGCCAGCAGCCAGGCCGGGACTACCGCCTACGAGCAGTACTTC

abundance: .
v_gene: TRBV4-1
d_gene: .
j_gene: TRBJ2-5
CDR3aa: CASSQGRVIGTQYF
CDR3nt: TGCGCCAGCAGCCAAGGCAGGGTTATTGGGACCCAGTACTTC

abundance: .
v_gene: TRBV27
d_gene: .
j_gene: TRBJ1-1
CDR3aa: CASMGRMNTEAFF
CDR3nt: TGTGCCAGCATGGGGCGGATGAACACTGAAGCTTTCTTT

abundance: .
v_gene: TRBV11-2
d_gene: .
j_gene: TRBJ2-7
CDR3aa: CASSLLGNEQYF
CDR3nt: TGTGCCAGCAGCTTACTCGGGAACGAGCAGTACTTC

abundance: .
v_gene: TRBV5-1
d_gene: .
j_gene: TRBJ2-2
CDR3aa: CASSLMWELTGELFF
CDR3nt: TGCGCCAGCAGCTTGATGTGGGAGTTAACCGGGGAGCTGTTTTTT

abundance: .
v_gene: TRBV25-1
d_gene: TRBD1
j_gene: TRBJ2-7
CDR3aa: CASGGQGSPGSYEQYF
CDR3nt: TGTGCCAGCGGGGGACAGGGAAGTCCGGGATCCTACGAGCAGTACTTC

abundance: .
v_gene: TRBV5-1
d_gene: TRBD2
j_gene: TRBJ2-5
CDR3aa: CASSFTSGQETQYF
CDR3nt: TGCGCCAGCAGCTTTACTAGCGGGCAAGAGACCCAGTACTTC

abundance: .
v_gene: TRBV10-3
d_gene: .
j_gene: TRBJ2-5
CDR3aa: CASQGTWQETQYF
CDR3nt: TGTGCCAGCCAGGGCACCTGGCAAGAGACCCAGTACTTC

abundance: .
v_gene: TRBV7-6
d_gene: .
j_gene: TRBJ2-2
CDR3aa: CASSEGSSGELFF
CDR3nt: TGTGCCAGCTCGGAGGGGAGTTCCGGGGAGCTGTTTTTT